This is a list of T cell receptor beta chains from one sample in a study of Ad26.COV2.S vaccination and SARS-CoV-2 variants. The table came from immunoSEQ multiplex PCR; TCRdb's copy has only in-frame clones and leaves some out. The sample shows under 150,000 clones, roughly 85% of them seen only once. The input for sequencing was peripheral blood, taken after recovery from COVID-19. The receptors were gathered from a human donor who had recovered from COVID-19. The CDR3 runs from the conserved cysteine through the conserved F or W. The D gene is left open where the match is weak. Clone sizes are given selectively: once, few, many, or a class where the clone is expanded.

V: TRBV6-6; D: -; size: -; J: TRBJ2-3; CDR3: CASSSSPTDTQYF; DNA: TGTGCCAGCAGCTCAAGCCCCACAGATACGCAGTATTTT
V: TRBV13; D: -; size: once; J: TRBJ2-7; CDR3: CASSRRAFFEQYF; DNA: TGTGCCAGCAGCCGGCGGGCATTCTTCGAGCAGTACTTC
V: TRBV5-1; D: -; size: -; J: TRBJ1-3; CDR3: CASSLQGVGNTIYF; DNA: TGCGCCAGCAGCTTACAGGGAGTGGGGAACACCATATATTTT
V: TRBV20-1; D: -; size: -; J: TRBJ2-7; CDR3: CSASYSRGLLREQYF; DNA: TGCAGTGCTAGTTATTCGAGGGGCCTCCTGAGAGAGCAGTACTTC
V: TRBV7-8; D: -; size: -; J: TRBJ1-6; CDR3: CASSLLSAGVNSPLHF; DNA: TGTGCCAGCAGCTTATTATCGGCAGGGGTCAATTCACCCCTCCACTTT
V: TRBV6-2/TRBV6-3; D: TRBD2; size: -; J: TRBJ2-1; CDR3: CASSRTSGDGYEQFF; DNA: TGTGCCAGCAGTCGGACTAGCGGGGATGGGTATGAGCAGTTCTTC
V: TRBV6-2/TRBV6-3; D: -; size: -; J: TRBJ2-6; CDR3: CASSSTGHSGANVLTF; DNA: TGTGCCAGCAGCTCGACTGGACACTCTGGGGCCAACGTCCTGACTTTC
V: TRBV7-9; D: -; size: many; J: TRBJ1-6; CDR3: CASSLNSPLHF; DNA: TGTGCCAGCAGCTTAAATTCACCCCTCCACTTT
V: TRBV10-2; D: -; size: -; J: TRBJ2-5; CDR3: CASSSAGSGQETQYF; DNA: TGCGCCAGCAGCTCCGCGGGTAGCGGTCAAGAGACCCAGTACTTC
V: TRBV19; D: -; size: -; J: TRBJ1-6; CDR3: CASSIEGARSPLHF; DNA: TGTGCCAGTAGTATAGAGGGGGCGCGATCACCCCTCCACTTT
V: TRBV27; D: -; size: -; J: TRBJ1-1; CDR3: CASSKTELNTEAFF; DNA: TGTGCCAGCAGTAAAACAGAACTGAACACTGAAGCTTTCTTT
V: TRBV4-3; D: -; size: -; J: TRBJ2-5; CDR3: CASSQDRGDGETQYF; DNA: TGCGCCAGCAGCCAAGATAGAGGGGACGGGGAGACCCAGTACTTC
V: TRBV7-9; D: TRBD2; size: once; J: TRBJ2-1; CDR3: CASTLGLAANNEQFF; DNA: TGTGCCAGCACCCTGGGACTAGCGGCAAACAATGAGCAGTTCTTC
V: TRBV29-1; D: -; size: -; J: TRBJ2-7; CDR3: CSAEGVTYEQYF; DNA: TGCAGCGCCGAGGGGGTCACCTACGAGCAGTACTTC
V: TRBV6-6; D: -; size: -; J: TRBJ1-2; CDR3: CASGPGQGNGYTF; DNA: TGTGCCAGCGGACCAGGGCAGGGTAACGGCTACACCTTC
V: TRBV6-5; D: -; size: -; J: TRBJ1-5; CDR3: CASSPEPTAMEPQHF; DNA: TGTGCCAGCAGCCCGGAGCCCACGGCAATGGAGCCCCAGCATTTT
V: TRBV30; D: -; size: -; J: TRBJ1-2; CDR3: CAWSVAGSMFRGYTF; DNA: TGTGCCTGGAGTGTAGCAGGTTCTATGTTTCGTGGCTACACCTTC
V: TRBV11-3; D: -; size: once; J: TRBJ2-1; CDR3: CASSFGSSSYNEQFF; DNA: TGTGCCAGCAGCTTCGGAAGTAGCTCCTACAATGAGCAGTTCTTC
V: TRBV6-5; D: TRBD1; size: once; J: TRBJ2-7; CDR3: CASITSSGTGWYF; DNA: TGTGCCAGCATAACTTCTTCCGGGACAGGGTGGTACTTC
V: TRBV6-1; D: -; size: few; J: TRBJ1-3; CDR3: CASSEEIMGASGNTIYF; DNA: TGTGCCAGCAGTGAAGAAATTATGGGGGCCTCTGGAAACACCATATATTTT
V: TRBV6-2/TRBV6-3; D: -; size: -; J: TRBJ1-5; CDR3: CASSSSGAGVQPQHF; DNA: TGTGCCAGCAGCAGCTCCGGGGCCGGGGTTCAGCCCCAGCATTTT
V: TRBV11-2; D: -; size: once; J: TRBJ1-3; CDR3: CASSPVGGHTSGNTIYF; DNA: TGTGCCAGCAGCCCGGTGGGGGGACACACCTCTGGAAACACCATATATTTT
V: TRBV27; D: -; size: -; J: TRBJ1-5; CDR3: CASSWTADQPQHF; DNA: TGTGCCAGCAGTTGGACGGCTGATCAGCCCCAGCATTTT
V: TRBV6-5; D: -; size: once; J: TRBJ1-1; CDR3: CASSYSGGVAFF; DNA: TGTGCCAGCAGTTACTCAGGAGGGGTCGCTTTCTTT
V: TRBV6-2/TRBV6-3; D: -; size: once; J: TRBJ2-2; CDR3: CASSYSGAPGELFF; DNA: TGTGCCAGCAGTTACTCTGGAGCTCCAGGGGAGCTGTTTTTT
V: TRBV5-1; D: -; size: few; J: TRBJ2-7; CDR3: CASSLISSYEQYF; DNA: TGCGCCAGCAGCTTGATCAGCTCCTACGAGCAGTACTTC
V: TRBV27; D: TRBD1; size: -; J: TRBJ2-3; CDR3: CASSRDRGTDTQYF; DNA: TGTGCCAGCAGCCGGGACAGGGGAACAGATACGCAGTATTTT
V: TRBV27; D: -; size: -; J: TRBJ1-1; CDR3: CASSLGGSGTEAFF; DNA: TGTGCCAGCAGTTTGGGGGGGAGCGGGACTGAAGCTTTCTTT
V: TRBV28; D: TRBD2; size: -; J: TRBJ2-5; CDR3: CASSLTSGGVWTQYF; DNA: TGTGCCAGCAGTTTGACTAGCGGGGGGGTTTGGACCCAGTACTTC